This T cell receptor beta chain comes out of a study of cytotoxic CD8 clonotypes in ibrutinib-treated CLL. The wider study: Among the patients, around ten presented as relapsed/refractory and around 16 as treatment-naive; 17 to 18 showed unmutated IGHV.

Genomic DNA in a quantity of approximately 1.8 micrograms was derived from cryopreserved PBMCs for TCR beta libraries. Method: immunoSEQ multiplex PCR; TCRdb's copy keeps in-frame clones and lacks some. The table has 300,000 or so clones, about 64% seen once. The germline gives CDR1 MNHEY, CDR2 SVGAGI. Deletions cut 6 bases from V and 6 bases from J, with 12 bases between. The CDR3 is made up of 13 amino acids. This clone appeared many times. The antigen is undetermined. Study-wide results and limits: Samples from sustained-remission and progressing patients were taken at different times.

The chain couples TRBV6-5 to TRBJ1-5; D is possibly TRBD1 (5 bases). Sequenced here: PBMCs, sampled after 36 months of ibrutinib treatment. The sequence derives from a human donor with chronic lymphocytic leukemia. CDR3 bases: TGTGCCAGCAGCTACCAGGGTGGTCAGCCCCAGCATTTT. As protein: CASSYQGGQPQHF.